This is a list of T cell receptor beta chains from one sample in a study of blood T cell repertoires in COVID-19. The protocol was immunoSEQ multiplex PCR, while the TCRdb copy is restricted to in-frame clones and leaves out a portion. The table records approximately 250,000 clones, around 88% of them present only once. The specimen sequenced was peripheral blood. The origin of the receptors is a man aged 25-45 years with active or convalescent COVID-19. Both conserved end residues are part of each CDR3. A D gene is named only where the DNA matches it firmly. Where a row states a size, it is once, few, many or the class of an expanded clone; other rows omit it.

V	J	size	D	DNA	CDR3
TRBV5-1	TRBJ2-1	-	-	TGCGCCAGCAGCTTCAGCGGGCACTACAATGAGCAGTTCTTC	CASSFSGHYNEQFF
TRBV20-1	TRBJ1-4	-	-	TGCAGTGCTAGTTCTGGGGGCCGGTCTAATGAAAAACTGTTTTTT	CSASSGGRSNEKLFF
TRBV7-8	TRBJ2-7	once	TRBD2	TGTGCCAGCAGAGTGGGAGGGAGCCACGAGCAGTACTTC	CASRVGGSHEQYF
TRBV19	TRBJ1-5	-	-	TGTGCCAGTAGTATCGAAGGGGTTAGCAATCAGCCCCAGCATTTT	CASSIEGVSNQPQHF
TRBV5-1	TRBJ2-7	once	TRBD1	TGCGCCAGCAGCTTGGCTTCAGGACAGGGTTCGGTCTACTACGAGCAGTACTTC	CASSLASGQGSVYYEQYF
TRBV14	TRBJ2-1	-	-	TGTGCCAGCAGCCAAGAGGGGGGAAGCTCCTACAATGAGCAGTTCTTC	CASSQEGGSSYNEQFF
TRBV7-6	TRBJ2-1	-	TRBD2	TGTGCCAGCAGCCCCCTGGGGACTAGCGGGGTAGAGGAGCAGTTCTTC	CASSPLGTSGVEEQFF
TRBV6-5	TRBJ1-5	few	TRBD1	TGTGCCAGCAGACGCAGACAGGGAATGCAGCCCCAGCATTTT	CASRRRQGMQPQHF
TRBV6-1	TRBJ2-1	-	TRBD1	TGTGCCAGCAGTGAAACCGGGACAGGGTTGTATAATGAGCAGTTCTTC	CASSETGTGLYNEQFF
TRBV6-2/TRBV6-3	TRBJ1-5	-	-	TGTGCCAGCAGTTACCGGAGTAGCAATCAGCCCCAGCATTTT	CASSYRSSNQPQHF
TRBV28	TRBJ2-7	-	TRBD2	TGTGCCAGCAGGTCCGGGACTAGCGGCTCCTACGAGCAGTACTTC	CASRSGTSGSYEQYF
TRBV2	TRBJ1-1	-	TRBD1	TGTGCCAGCAGTGTTGGGACAGACAACACTGAAGCTTTCTTT	CASSVGTDNTEAFF
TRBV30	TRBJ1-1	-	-	TGTGCCTGGAAACCGGGGTTGCAGAACACTGAAGCTTTCTTT	CAWKPGLQNTEAFF
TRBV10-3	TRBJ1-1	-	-	TGTGCCATCGCTAGTAATGAGTACACTGAAGCTTTCTTT	CAIASNEYTEAFF
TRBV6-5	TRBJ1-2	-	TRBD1	TGTGCCAGCGGAGGGACAGGGGGCATTGGCTACACCTTC	CASGGTGGIGYTF
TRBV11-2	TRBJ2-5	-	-	TGTGCCAGCAGCTTAGGGGGCGGGGGCGAAGTAGAGACCCAGTACTTC	CASSLGGGGEVETQYF
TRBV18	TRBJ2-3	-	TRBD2	TGTGCCAGCTCACCGGGACTAGACGTCGGTACGCAGTATTTT	CASSPGLDVGTQYF
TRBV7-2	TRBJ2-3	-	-	TGTGCCAGCAGCTTACACAGCAGCACAGATACGCAGTATTTT	CASSLHSSTDTQYF
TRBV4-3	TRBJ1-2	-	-	TGCGCCAGCAGCCAAGACAGGGAGGAAGGCTACACCTTC	CASSQDREEGYTF
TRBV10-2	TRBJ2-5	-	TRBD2	TGCGCCAGCAGTGAGTCGACTAGCCCCTTTTTGGAGACCCAGTACTTC	CASSESTSPFLETQYF
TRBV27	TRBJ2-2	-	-	TGTGCCAGCACAACGTGGAACAGTCATAACACCGGGGAGCTGTTTTTT	CASTTWNSHNTGELFF
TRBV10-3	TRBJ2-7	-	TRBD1	TGTGCCATCAGGGACAGGACGGCGCTGTCTTCCTACGAGCAGTACTTC	CAIRDRTALSSYEQYF
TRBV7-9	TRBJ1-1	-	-	TGTGCCAGCAGCTTAGTACCGGGAAGCACTGAAGCTTTCTTT	CASSLVPGSTEAFF
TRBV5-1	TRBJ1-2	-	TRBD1	TGCGCCAGCACCGCCGGCAGGGGGGAGGCTAACTATGGCTACACCTTC	CASTAGRGEANYGYTF
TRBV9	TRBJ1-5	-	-	TGTGCCAGCAGACGCAGGGGCCCCAATCAGCCCCAGCATTTT	CASRRRGPNQPQHF
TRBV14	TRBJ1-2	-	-	TGTGCCAGCAGCTACCGGGGGGCAGAACTCTATGGCTACACCTTC	CASSYRGAELYGYTF
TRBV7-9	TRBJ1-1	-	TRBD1	TGTGCCAGCAGCTTAGAACAGGGGCCGAACACTGAAGCTTTCTTT	CASSLEQGPNTEAFF
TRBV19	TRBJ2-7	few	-	TGTGCCAGTAGTATGGCCGCGTCAGGGGAGCAGTACTTC	CASSMAASGEQYF
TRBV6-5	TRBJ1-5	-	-	TGTGCCAGCAGAGAGATCGGGTTGGGCAATCAGCCCCAGCATTTT	CASREIGLGNQPQHF
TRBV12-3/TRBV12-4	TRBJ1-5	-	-	TGTGCCAGCATAATCAGGGGCAATCAGCCCCAGCATTTT	CASIIRGNQPQHF
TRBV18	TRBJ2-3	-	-	TGTGCCAGCTCACCAATGCGGGGCCTTAGCACAGATACGCAGTATTTT	CASSPMRGLSTDTQYF
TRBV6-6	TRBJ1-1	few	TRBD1	TGTGCCAGCAGTTACGGGACAGGGTCAGGCAGCACTGAAGCTTTCTTT	CASSYGTGSGSTEAFF
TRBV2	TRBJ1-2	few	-	TGTGCCAGCAGGGTGACAGACGCCGGCTATGGCTACACCTTC	CASRVTDAGYGYTF
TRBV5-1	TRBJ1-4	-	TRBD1	TGCGCCAGCAGCGTCCAGGGGGTAGATCGTGAAAAACTGTTTTTT	CASSVQGVDREKLFF
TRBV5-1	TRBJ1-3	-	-	TGCGCCAGCAGCCAAGCCGGGATCAACTCTGGAAACACCATATATTTT	CASSQAGINSGNTIYF
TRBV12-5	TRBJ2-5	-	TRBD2	TGTGCTAGTGGTCCACCTCAAGGACTAGCGGGGGTGGAGACCCAGTACTTC	CASGPPQGLAGVETQYF
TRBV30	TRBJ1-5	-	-	TGTGCCTGGAGTGGAGACAATCAGCCCCAGCATTTT	CAWSGDNQPQHF
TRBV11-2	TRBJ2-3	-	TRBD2	TGTGCCAGCAGCTTAGAGCAGTTAGCGGGGGGGCTGTTTACGCAGTATTTT	CASSLEQLAGGLFTQYF
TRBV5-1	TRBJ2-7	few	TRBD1	TGCGCCAGCAGCTCGACAGGGGGTAACTACGAGCAGTACTTC	CASSSTGGNYEQYF
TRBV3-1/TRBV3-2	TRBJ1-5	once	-	TGTGCTACCTCCGGGGGGCAGAATCAGCCCCAGCATTTT	CATSGGQNQPQHF